The subject of this entry is one T cell receptor beta chain. Extraction and reverse transcription of RNA yielded cDNA as the sequencing template. Measured with immunoSEQ multiplex PCR; TCRdb has only the in-frame clones, and not every one. The repertoire includes about 110,000 clones, 55% to 75% of them detected once, and around 20% sits in the top ten. Germline CDR1 is SGHAT and CDR2 is FQNNGV. With 3 bases removed from V and 2 bases from J, the gap between germline ends came to 11 bases. The CDR3 length is 14 residues. It was from PBMCs that CD4+ and CD8+ T cells were sorted. This entry belongs to a study of CD8+ T cells in alopecia areata.

The TCR comes from a human donor in good health. The material sequenced was CD8+ T cells sorted from blood. The rearrangement joins TRBV11-2 to TRBJ2-7; the D gene is possibly TRBD1 (6 bases). CDR3 sequence: CASSLSAGAYEQYF. CDR3 nucleotide sequence: TGTGCCAGCAGCTTGTCGGCAGGGGCCTACGAGCAGTACTTC.